The entry that follows covers one TCR beta chain sequence. The target antigen is unknown. This entry is derived from a study of T cells in Graves' hyperthyroidism and ophthalmopathy. On the study more broadly: Peripheral blood was obtained at initial diagnosis, preceding any treatment.

Researchers amplified the TCR beta CDR3 regions from RNA transcripts. The HTBI primer set was used in a first-round RT-PCR of the TCR CDR3. In TCRdb, the multiplex PCR reads were re-called with MiXCR into one record per CDR3 protein. The sample includes about 350,000 distinct CDR3 sequences, roughly 13% of them seen just once. Germline CDR1 reads SGHNT; CDR2 reads YENEEA. Trimming pared 1 base from V and 6 bases from J, leaving 13 bases between. CDR3 length: 15 amino acids. General observations from the study: From stable hyperthyroidism, ophthalmopathy was set apart by a 13 V-J model.

Patients having uncontrolled infection, another autoimmune disease, pregnancy or lactation were not included. Clinical symptoms, serum thyroxine and TRAb, thyroid ultrasound and orbital computed tomography were used for the diagnoses. The receptor's source is a woman aged 40 to 50 with Graves' ophthalmopathy. The V gene is TRBV11-3, the J gene TRBJ2-4; D perhaps matches TRBD1 (5 bases). The sequenced material came from blood. The CDR3 nucleotides read TGTGCCAGCAGCTTAGGGGGTACGGACACAAACATTCAGTACTTC. Its protein product is CASSLGGTDTNIQYF.